These 28 T cell receptor beta chains originate from one sample sequenced in a study of T cells after posttransplantation cyclophosphamide. This table comes from immunoSEQ multiplex PCR, and its TCRdb copy is limited to in-frame clones, with some not included. The sample has about 37,000 clones, none seen only once; the top ten hold roughly 6.4%. Sequenced input: PBMCs. The origin of the receptors is a man aged 25-45 years in good health and a related stem cell transplant donor.

This clone appeared many times. The chain carries TRBV11-2 and TRBJ2-1; tentatively, D is TRBD1 (7 bases). Trimming shortened V by 1 base and J by 8 bases, and 15 bases separated the two germline ends. CDR1 and CDR2 (germline): SGHAT, FQNNGV. This CDR3 is 15 amino acids long. The CDR3 region is CASSLVPGGTYEQFF. CDR3 in DNA: TGTGCCAGCAGCTTAGTACCAGGGGGGACTTATGAGCAGTTCTTC.

There are many counts of this clone. The chain joins TRBV29-1 to TRBJ1-1, with 11 positions matching TRBD1. V was pared by 4 bases and J by 5 bases, with 6 bases of the junction left unmatched. This CDR3 has 14 amino acids. CDR1 is SQVTM, CDR2 ANQGSEA, per germline. CDR3 residues: CSVAAGTGGTEAFF. Here the CDR3 DNA reads TGCAGCGTTGCTGCCGGGACAGGGGGAACTGAAGCTTTCTTT.

This chain uses TRBV24-1 with TRBJ1-5, with a possible D match to TRBD1 (5 bases). V lost 8 bases and J lost 2, with 9 bases in between. There are 13 residues in the CDR3. Germline values: CDR1 KGHDR, CDR2 SFDVKD. DNA of the CDR3: TGTGCCACCAAAGGGGTTGGCAATCAGCCCCAGCATTTT. Translation gives CATKGVGNQPQHF.

This clone was counted many times. V gene TRBV29-1 combines with J gene TRBJ2-1; possible D gene TRBD2, 5 bases. Trimming removed 8 bases from V and 9 bases from J, with 23 bases in between. The CDR3 consists of 14 residues. Per germline, CDR1 SQVTM and CDR2 ANQGSEA. The DNA of the CDR3 is TGCAGCTCTCGAAGGTCACTAGGTGGAGCTGAGCAGTTCTTC. Amino acids: CSSRRSLGGAEQFF.

This clone was observed at least ten times. The rearrangement uses TRBV5-4 and TRBJ1-5; 7 bases match TRBD1. Losses at the gene ends were 3 bases for V and 2 bases for J; bases not matched to a gene: 2. Germline values: CDR1 SGHNT, CDR2 YYREEE (reference sequence). The CDR3 contains 14 residues. CDR3: CASSSGTGNQPQHF. As DNA, the CDR3 is TGTGCCAGCAGCTCGGGGACAGGCAATCAGCCCCAGCATTTT. Full variable domain (missing parts from reference TRBV5-4 and TRBJ1-5): ETGVTQSPTHLIKTRGQQVTLRCSSQSGHNTVSWYQQALGQGPQFIFQYYREEENGRGNFPPRFSGLQFPNYSSELNVNALELDDSALYLCASSSGTGNQPQHFGDGTRLSIL.

This clone was seen repeatedly, ten times or more. The genes are TRBV6-1 and TRBJ1-1, with 7 bases identical to TRBD1. The V and J ends lost 10 bases and 0 bases, in that order; junction bases with no gene match: 8. This CDR3 spans 14 amino acids. CDR1 and CDR2 (germline): MNHNS, SASEGT. The CDR3: CATIQDRVNTEAFF. As DNA, the CDR3 is TGTGCCACCATCCAAGACAGGGTGAACACTGAAGCTTTCTTT.

This clone was counted at least ten times. The J gene is TRBJ2-1, the V gene TRBV5-1; D is ambiguous. Germline CDR1 is SGHRS and CDR2 is YFSETQ. The CDR3 spans 13 residues. V shed 2 bases and J shed 1 base, with 4 bases lying between them. For the CDR3, the DNA is TGCGCCAGCAGCTTCCAATCCTACAATGAGCAGTTCTTC. Its protein is CASSFQSYNEQFF.

This clone was found many times. J is TRBJ2-6 and V is TRBV2; D is uncertain. The V end was cut by 6 bases, the J end by 1 base, with 4 bases between. CDR1 SNHLY and CDR2 FYNNEI come from the germline V gene. This CDR3 contains 13 residues. CDR3 sequence reads: CASSASGANVLTF. CDR3 nucleotide sequence: TGTGCCAGCAGCGCGTCTGGGGCCAACGTCCTGACTTTC.

In this sample, this clone turned up many times. The chain carries TRBV5-1 and TRBJ2-2; D is perhaps TRBD2 (6 bases). The germline V gene encodes CDR1 SGHRS and CDR2 YFSETQ. V lost 1 base, J lost 5 bases, and 24 bases lay in between. This CDR3 region has 19 residues. The CDR3 DNA follows: TGCGCCAGCAGCTTGTATGCGATGAGTGGTGCTGGAGGGACCGGGGAGCTGTTTTTT. Translation: CASSLYAMSGAGGTGELFF.

The chain recombines TRBV25-1 with TRBJ2-5; maybe TRBD2 (7 bases). CDR1 is MGHDK and CDR2 is SYGVNS in the germline V gene. CDR3 size: 19 residues. V was pared by 8 bases and J by 5 bases, with 33 bases between. The CDR3, as DNA: TGTGCCAGCGACCCAACTCGACGAGGGGGGGCTGGTCTAGAGGAGACCCAGTACTTC. Protein sequence: CASDPTRRGGAGLEETQYF.

The table lists this clone with a few counts. The chain carries TRBV24-1 and TRBJ2-5; D is perhaps TRBD1 (5 bases). Germline V gives CDR1 KGHDR, CDR2 SFDVKD. The CDR3 sequence is 16 residues long. V lost 4 bases to trimming and J lost 4 bases, with 18 bases between them. The CDR3 sequence: CATSESRSGRAETQYF. The CDR3 DNA sequence: TGTGCCACCAGTGAGTCCCGAAGTGGCAGGGCAGAGACCCAGTACTTC.

This clone was observed many times. The chain joins TRBV19 to TRBJ1-4; TRBD1 matches at 8 bases. The CDR3 spans 17 residues. The trim removed 1 base at V and 0 bases at J, leaving 4 bases unmatched. In germline, CDR1 is LNHDA, CDR2 SQIVND (reference sequence). CDR3 bases: TGTGCCAGTAGTATAGGGGCAGGGGGCTCAACTAATGAAAAACTGTTTTTT. It yields the protein CASSIGAGGSTNEKLFF.

There are a few counts of this clone. The V and J genes are TRBV10-1 and TRBJ2-2, with 8 bases lining up with TRBD2. The CDR3 totals 15 residues. With V trimmed by 3 bases and J by 6 bases, 6 bases remained unmatched. The germline V gene encodes CDR1 WNHNN and CDR2 SYGVQD (reference sequence). The CDR3 protein is CASSDSAGGSGELFF. In DNA, the CDR3 is TGCGCCAGCAGTGATTCGGCGGGGGGCTCCGGGGAGCTGTTTTTT.

This clone was seen repeatedly, ten times or more. The chain recombines TRBV18 with TRBJ1-2; a weak D match, TRBD1 (6 bases). Trimming shortened V by 4 bases and J by 6 bases, and 12 bases separated the two germline ends. CDR1 and CDR2 from the germline V gene are KGHSH and LQKENI. The CDR3 has 13 amino acids. CDR3 in amino acids: CASSLPGHHGYTF. For the CDR3, the DNA is TGTGCCAGCTCACTTCCGGGACACCATGGCTACACCTTC.

This clone was recorded many times. This chain uses TRBV5-1 with TRBJ1-1, with 7 bases fitting TRBD1. Germline V gene lookup returns CDR1 SGHRS and CDR2 YFSETQ. The CDR3 covers 14 residues. Trimming removed 0 bases from V and 3 bases from J; junction bases left unmatched: 2. CDR3 loop: CASSLATGDTEAFF. Here the CDR3 DNA reads TGCGCCAGCAGCTTGGCTACAGGGGACACTGAAGCTTTCTTT.

At least ten counts were recorded for this clone. Written as DNA, the CDR3 is TGTGCCAGCAGCGCAGGTGGACAAGAGGAGACCCAGTACTTC. Its protein is CASSAGGQEETQYF. V usage is TRBV13 and J usage is TRBJ2-5; weak D call: TRBD1 (5 bases). Germline CDR1 reads PRHDT; CDR2 reads FYEKMQ (reference sequence). V dropped 5 bases and J dropped 5 bases, with 15 bases sitting between them. This CDR3 region has 14 residues.

This clone was recorded at least ten times. V is TRBV7-2 and J is TRBJ1-1; a weak D match, TRBD1 (6 bases). Germline lookup yields CDR1 SGHTA and CDR2 FQGNSA. The CDR3 covers 16 residues. V was pared by 3 bases and J by 3 bases, with 17 bases between. The DNA for the CDR3 is TGTGCCAGCAGCTTTAGCAGGGGTCGGGGAGACACTGAAGCTTTCTTT. Its protein product is CASSFSRGRGDTEAFF.

This clone showed up just a few times. The V and J genes are TRBV13 and TRBJ2-4; 7 nucleotides agree with TRBD1. The CDR3 is 18 amino acids. Germline V lookup: CDR1 PRHDT, CDR2 FYEKMQ (reference sequence). V trimming: 4 bases; J trimming: 0 bases; junction bases outside the gene matches: 12. The CDR3 region has the DNA TGTGCCAGCAGCTCCCGACCGAAGACAGGGTTAGCCAAAAACATTCAGTACTTC. Protein sequence: CASSSRPKTGLAKNIQYF.

This clone occurred a few times. V is TRBV12-3 or TRBV12-4 and J is TRBJ2-1; D may be TRBD1 (6 bases). The CDR3 covers 14 residues. V shed 5 bases and J shed 5 bases, with 13 bases lying between them. The CDR3 here is CASSLSGVHNEQFF. CDR3 bases: TGTGCCAGCAGTCTATCAGGGGTGCACAATGAGCAGTTCTTC.

This clone was seen at least ten times. V gene TRBV6-6 combines with J gene TRBJ2-3; no clear D gene. This CDR3 region has 13 residues. Germline V gene lookup returns CDR1 MNHNY and CDR2 SVGAGI (reference sequence). With 3 bases removed from V and 3 bases from J, the gap between germline ends came to 7 bases. In nucleotides, the CDR3 is TGTGCCAGCAGTTATGTAGGGACAGATACGCAGTATTTT. This encodes CASSYVGTDTQYF.

This clone has a count of ten or more. The V call is TRBV4-3, the J call TRBJ2-5, with 9 bases that match TRBD1. V lost 0 bases to trimming and J lost 5 bases; unmatched junction nucleotides: 7. CDR3 length equals 16 residues. The germline gives CDR1 LGHNA, CDR2 YSLEER. The DNA for the CDR3 is TGCGCCAGCAGCCAAGATAGCAACAGGGGGCAGGAGACCCAGTACTTC. Its translation is CASSQDSNRGQETQYF.

This clone showed up many times. CDR3 protein: CASRAQGETEAFF. The CDR3, as DNA: TGTGCCAGCAGAGCACAGGGGGAGACTGAAGCTTTCTTT. This chain connects TRBV2 to TRBJ1-1; 8 nucleotides line up with TRBD1. The CDR3 loop spans 13 amino acids. CDR1 is SNHLY, CDR2 FYNNEI, per germline. V was pared by 6 bases and J by 5 bases, with 5 bases of the junction left unmatched.

Many counts were recorded for this clone. This sequence joins TRBV29-1 and TRBJ2-7; 8 bases are shared with TRBD1. CDR1 and CDR2 (germline): SQVTM, ANQGSEA. Trimming took 3 bases from V and 0 from J; bases not matched to a gene: 4. There are 14 residues in the CDR3. This CDR3 reads CSVDTGTGSYEQYF. The CDR3 DNA reads TGCAGCGTTGATACCGGGACAGGCTCCTACGAGCAGTACTTC.

This clone was picked up many times. The CDR3 nucleotides read TGTGCCAGCAGCCAAGGACGGGGGGGACACCAGAGCTACGAGCAGTACTTC. It specifies CASSQGRGGHQSYEQYF. The V and J genes are TRBV7-2 and TRBJ2-7; the match to TRBD2 covers 8 bases. Germline values: CDR1 SGHTA, CDR2 FQGNSA. This CDR3 is 17 amino acids long. V trimming: 5 bases; J trimming: 3 bases; junction bases outside the gene matches: 15.

The sample holds a few counts of this clone. V and J are TRBV5-1 and TRBJ2-3; no clear D. CDR3 size: 12 residues. Trimming shortened V by 4 bases and J by 5 bases, and 8 bases separated the two germline ends. The germline V gene encodes CDR1 SGHRS and CDR2 YFSETQ. The CDR3 DNA is TGCGCCAGCAGCACCGGTGGAGATACGCAGTATTTT. It specifies CASSTGGDTQYF.

This clone was seen at least ten times. The V gene is TRBV19, the J gene TRBJ1-2; unclear D gene. The CDR3 has 13 amino acids. Germline CDR1 reads LNHDA; CDR2 reads SQIVND (reference sequence). Between the trimmed V and J ends, which lost 9 bases and 0 bases, there was a span of 11 bases. The CDR3 DNA follows: TGTGCCAGCGCGGGAAAACCTAACTATGGCTACACCTTC. Protein sequence: CASAGKPNYGYTF.

This clone was counted a few times. V is TRBV11-2 and J is TRBJ2-5; 9 bases agree with TRBD2. The CDR3 loop spans 17 amino acids. CDR1 is SGHAT and CDR2 is FQNNGV in the germline V gene. V was clipped by 1 base and J by 3 bases; unmatched bases: 9. In DNA, the CDR3 is TGTGCCAGCAGCTTAGGGCTAGCGGGGACATTGGAAGAGACCCAGTACTTC. As protein: CASSLGLAGTLEETQYF.

This clone appeared many times. The genes are TRBV6-1 and TRBJ2-5; possibly TRBD2 for D (5 bases). The V end was cut by 7 bases, the J end by 0 bases, with 12 bases between. The CDR3 is made up of 14 amino acids. Germline-derived CDR1 and CDR2 are MNHNS and SASEGT. The chain's CDR3 is CASIRAAHQETQYF. The CDR3 DNA sequence: TGTGCCAGCATTCGAGCGGCCCACCAAGAGACCCAGTACTTC.